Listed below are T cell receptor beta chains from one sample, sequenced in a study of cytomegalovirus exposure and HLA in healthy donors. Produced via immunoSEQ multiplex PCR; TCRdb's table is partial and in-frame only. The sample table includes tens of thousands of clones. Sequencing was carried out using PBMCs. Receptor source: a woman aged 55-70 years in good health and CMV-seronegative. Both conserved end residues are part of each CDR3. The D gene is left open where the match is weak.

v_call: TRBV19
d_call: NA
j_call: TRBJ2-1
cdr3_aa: CASSVRQQGKEQFF
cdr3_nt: TGTGCCAGTAGTGTCCGCCAACAGGGTAAGGAGCAGTTCTTC

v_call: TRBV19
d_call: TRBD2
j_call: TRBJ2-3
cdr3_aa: CASRNSGLAGYRTDTQYF
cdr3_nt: TGTGCCAGTAGAAACAGTGGGCTAGCGGGATACCGCACAGATACGCAGTATTTT

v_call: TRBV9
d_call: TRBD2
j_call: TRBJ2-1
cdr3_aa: CASSLLAGGYNEQFF
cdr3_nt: TGTGCCAGCAGCCTCCTAGCGGGAGGGTACAATGAGCAGTTCTTC

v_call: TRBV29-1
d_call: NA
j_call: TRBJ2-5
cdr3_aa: CSADIQGGETQYF
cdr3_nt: TGCAGCGCCGACATACAGGGCGGAGAGACCCAGTACTTC

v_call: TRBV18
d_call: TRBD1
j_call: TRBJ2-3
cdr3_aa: CASSPSGQGADTQYF
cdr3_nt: TGTGCCAGCTCACCATCGGGACAGGGGGCAGATACGCAGTATTTT

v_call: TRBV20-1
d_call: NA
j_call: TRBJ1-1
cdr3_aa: CSAHRNTEAFF
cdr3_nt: TGCAGTGCCCACAGAAACACTGAAGCTTTCTTT

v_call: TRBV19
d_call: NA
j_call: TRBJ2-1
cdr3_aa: CASSVGTGHYNEQFF
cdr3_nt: TGTGCCAGTAGTGTCGGGACTGGGCACTACAATGAGCAGTTCTTC

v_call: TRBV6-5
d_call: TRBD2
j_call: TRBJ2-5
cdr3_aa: CASSPRTSGRETQYF
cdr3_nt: TGTGCCAGCAGTCCCCGGACTAGCGGGAGAGAGACCCAGTACTTC

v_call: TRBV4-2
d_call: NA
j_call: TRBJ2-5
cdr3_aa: CASSQGSGERETQYF
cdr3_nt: TGTGCCAGCAGCCAAGGGTCGGGGGAGAGGGAGACCCAGTACTTC

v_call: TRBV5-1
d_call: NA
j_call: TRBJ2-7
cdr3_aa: CASSSFYLEGATYEQYF
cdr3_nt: TGCGCCAGCAGCTCTTTTTATCTGGAGGGGGCGACCTACGAGCAGTACTTC

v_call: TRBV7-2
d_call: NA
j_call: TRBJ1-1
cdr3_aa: CASSLKVAAPDTMNTEAFF
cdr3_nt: TGTGCCAGCAGCTTAAAGGTAGCAGCGCCCGATACGATGAACACTGAAGCTTTCTTT

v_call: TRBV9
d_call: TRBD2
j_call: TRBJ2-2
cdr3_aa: CASSTYSGLNTGELFF
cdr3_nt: TGTGCCAGCAGCACCTATAGCGGGTTGAACACCGGGGAGCTGTTTTTT

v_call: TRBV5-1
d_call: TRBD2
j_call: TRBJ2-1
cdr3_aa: CASMVRTSSYNEQFF
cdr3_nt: TGCGCCAGCATGGTTAGGACTAGCTCCTACAATGAGCAGTTCTTC

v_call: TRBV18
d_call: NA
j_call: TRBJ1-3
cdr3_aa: CASSQRVVETKVGGSGNTIYF
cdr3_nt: TGTGCCAGCTCACAGAGGGTTGTGGAGACCAAAGTCGGGGGCTCTGGAAACACCATATATTTT

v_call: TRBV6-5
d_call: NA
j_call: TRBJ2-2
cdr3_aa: CASGIEGGELFF
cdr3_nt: TGTGCCAGCGGGATTGAGGGTGGGGAGCTGTTTTTT

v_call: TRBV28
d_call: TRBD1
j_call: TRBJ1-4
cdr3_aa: CASSRTGATNEKLFF
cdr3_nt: TGTGCCAGCAGCAGGACAGGAGCAACTAATGAAAAACTGTTTTTT

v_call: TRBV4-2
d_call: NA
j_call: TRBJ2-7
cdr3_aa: CASSQEAGTGGGEQYF
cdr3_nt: TGTGCCAGCAGCCAAGAGGCGGGTACGGGTGGCGGCGAGCAGTACTTC

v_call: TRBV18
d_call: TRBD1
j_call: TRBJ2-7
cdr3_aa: CASSPRQGAVYEQYF
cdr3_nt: TGTGCCAGCTCACCACGACAGGGGGCGGTCTACGAGCAGTACTTC

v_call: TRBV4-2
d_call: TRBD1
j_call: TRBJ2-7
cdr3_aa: CASSQEVRDRNEQYF
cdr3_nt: TGTGCCAGCAGCCAAGAAGTGCGGGACAGGAACGAGCAGTACTTC

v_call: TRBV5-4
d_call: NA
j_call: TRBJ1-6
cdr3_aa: CASGSSSYNSPLHF
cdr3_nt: TGTGCCAGCGGGTCTAGCTCCTATAATTCACCCCTCCACTTT

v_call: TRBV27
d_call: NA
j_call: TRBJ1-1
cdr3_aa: CASSFSAGIAEAFF
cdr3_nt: TGTGCCAGCAGTTTTAGTGCAGGGATAGCTGAAGCTTTCTTT

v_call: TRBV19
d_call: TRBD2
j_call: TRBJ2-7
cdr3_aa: CATVRREASYEQYF
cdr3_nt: TGTGCCACGGTCCGGCGGGAGGCCTCCTACGAGCAGTACTTC

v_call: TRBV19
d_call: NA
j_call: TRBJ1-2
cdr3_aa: CASRGTVGSLSNYGYTF
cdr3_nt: TGTGCCAGCCGCGGGACGGTTGGGTCCCTATCGAACTATGGCTACACCTTC

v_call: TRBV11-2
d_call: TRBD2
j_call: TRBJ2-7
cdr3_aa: CASSLDAGVGEQYF
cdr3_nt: TGTGCCAGCAGCTTAGATGCGGGAGTGGGCGAGCAGTACTTC

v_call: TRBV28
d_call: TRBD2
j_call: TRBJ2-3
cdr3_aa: CASSLSGGGFTDTQYF
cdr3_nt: TGTGCCAGCAGTTTATCCGGCGGGGGGTTCACAGATACGCAGTATTTT

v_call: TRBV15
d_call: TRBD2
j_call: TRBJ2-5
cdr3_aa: CATSRDPGLAGAYQYF
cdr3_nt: TGTGCCACCAGCAGAGATCCTGGACTAGCGGGTGCGTACCAGTACTTC

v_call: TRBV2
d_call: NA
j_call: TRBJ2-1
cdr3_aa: CASSVLENNEQFF
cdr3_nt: TGTGCCAGCAGCGTACTAGAGAACAATGAGCAGTTCTTC

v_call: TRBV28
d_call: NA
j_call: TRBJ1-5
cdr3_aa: CASSSGLGGNQPQHF
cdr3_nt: TGTGCCAGCAGTTCGGGGCTCGGGGGGAATCAGCCCCAGCATTTT

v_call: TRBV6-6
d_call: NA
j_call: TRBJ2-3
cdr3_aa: CATGTDTQYF
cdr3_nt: TGTGCCACCGGGACAGATACGCAGTATTTT

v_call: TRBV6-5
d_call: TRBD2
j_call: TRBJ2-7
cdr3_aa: CASSYKRDYEQYF
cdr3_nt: TGTGCCAGCAGTTACAAGCGGGACTACGAGCAGTACTTC

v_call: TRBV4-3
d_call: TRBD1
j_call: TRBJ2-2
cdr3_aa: CASSLRWDREYLGELFF
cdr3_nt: TGCGCCAGCAGTCTCAGGTGGGACAGGGAATATCTCGGGGAGCTGTTTTTT

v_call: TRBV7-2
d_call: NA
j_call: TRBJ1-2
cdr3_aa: CASSSDTDRGYTF
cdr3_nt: TGTGCCAGCAGCTCGGACACGGATCGGGGCTACACCTTC

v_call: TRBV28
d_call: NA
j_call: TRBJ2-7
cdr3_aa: CASGTGGGDYEQYF
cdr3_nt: TGTGCCAGCGGCACTGGGGGGGGCGACTACGAGCAGTACTTC

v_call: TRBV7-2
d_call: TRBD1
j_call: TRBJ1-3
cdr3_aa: CASSLQGAGNTIYF
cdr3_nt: TGTGCCAGCAGCTTACAGGGGGCTGGAAACACCATATATTTT

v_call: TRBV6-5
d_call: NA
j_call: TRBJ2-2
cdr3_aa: CASSYSSRATGELFF
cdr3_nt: TGTGCCAGCAGTTACTCGAGCAGGGCTACCGGGGAGCTGTTTTTT

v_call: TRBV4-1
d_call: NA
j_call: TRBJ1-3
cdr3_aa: CASSQVGGASSGNTIYF
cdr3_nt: TGCGCCAGCAGCCAAGTTGGGGGGGCCTCCTCTGGAAACACCATATATTTT

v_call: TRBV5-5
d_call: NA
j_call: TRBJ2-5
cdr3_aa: CASSFPSRETQYF
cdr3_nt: TGTGCCAGCAGCTTTCCTAGTCGGGAGACCCAGTACTTC